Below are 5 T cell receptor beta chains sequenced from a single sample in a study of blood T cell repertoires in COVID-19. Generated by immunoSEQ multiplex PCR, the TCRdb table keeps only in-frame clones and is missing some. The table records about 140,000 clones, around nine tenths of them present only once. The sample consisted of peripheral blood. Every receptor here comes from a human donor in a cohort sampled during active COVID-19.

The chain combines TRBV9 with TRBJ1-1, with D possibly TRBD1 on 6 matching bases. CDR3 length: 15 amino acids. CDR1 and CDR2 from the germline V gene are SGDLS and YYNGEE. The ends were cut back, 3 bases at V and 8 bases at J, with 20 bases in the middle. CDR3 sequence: CASSGGGGTSLEAFF. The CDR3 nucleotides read TGTGCCAGCAGCGGAGGGGGGGGGACCTCCCTAGAAGCTTTCTTT.

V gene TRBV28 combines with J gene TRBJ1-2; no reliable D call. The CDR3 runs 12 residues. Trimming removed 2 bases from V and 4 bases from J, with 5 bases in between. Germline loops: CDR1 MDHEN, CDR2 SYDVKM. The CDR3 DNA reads TGTGCCAGCAGTTTAACAGTCTATGGCTACACCTTC. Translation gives CASSLTVYGYTF.

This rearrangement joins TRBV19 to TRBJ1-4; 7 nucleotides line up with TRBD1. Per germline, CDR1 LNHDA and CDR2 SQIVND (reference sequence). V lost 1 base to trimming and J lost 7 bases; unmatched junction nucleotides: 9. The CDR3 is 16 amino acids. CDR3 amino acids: CASSIANRGMVEKLFF. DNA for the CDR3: TGTGCCAGTAGTATAGCCAACAGGGGTATGGTTGAAAAACTGTTTTTT.

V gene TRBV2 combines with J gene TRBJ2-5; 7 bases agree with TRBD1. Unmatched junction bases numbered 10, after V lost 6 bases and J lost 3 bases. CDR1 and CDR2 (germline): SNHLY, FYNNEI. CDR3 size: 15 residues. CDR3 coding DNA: TGTGCCAGCAGAAGACAGGGCTCGACGGAAGAGACCCAGTACTTC. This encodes CASRRQGSTEETQYF.

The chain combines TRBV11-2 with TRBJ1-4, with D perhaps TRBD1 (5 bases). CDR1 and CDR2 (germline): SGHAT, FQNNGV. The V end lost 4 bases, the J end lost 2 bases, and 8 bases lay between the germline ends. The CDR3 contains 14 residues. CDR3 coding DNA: TGTGCCAGCAGCTGGGGGGGTACTAATGAAAAACTGTTTTTT. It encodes CASSWGGTNEKLFF.